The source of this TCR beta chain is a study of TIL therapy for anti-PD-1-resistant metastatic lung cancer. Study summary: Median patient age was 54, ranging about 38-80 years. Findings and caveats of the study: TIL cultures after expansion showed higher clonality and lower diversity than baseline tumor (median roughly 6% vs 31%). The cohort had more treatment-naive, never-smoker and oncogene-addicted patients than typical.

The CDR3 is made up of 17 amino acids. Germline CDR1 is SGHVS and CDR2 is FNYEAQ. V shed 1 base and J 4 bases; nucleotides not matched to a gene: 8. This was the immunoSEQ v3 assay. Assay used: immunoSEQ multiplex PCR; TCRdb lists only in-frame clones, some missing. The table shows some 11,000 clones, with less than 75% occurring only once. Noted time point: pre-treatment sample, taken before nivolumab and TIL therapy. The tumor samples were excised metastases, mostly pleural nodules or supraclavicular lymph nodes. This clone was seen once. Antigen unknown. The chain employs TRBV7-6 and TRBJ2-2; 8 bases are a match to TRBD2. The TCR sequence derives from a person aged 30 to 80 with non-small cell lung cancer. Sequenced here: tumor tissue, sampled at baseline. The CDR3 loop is CASSLEGAGVGTGELFF. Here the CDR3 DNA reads TGTGCCAGCAGCTTAGAGGGAGCGGGAGTGGGCACCGGGGAGCTGTTTTTT. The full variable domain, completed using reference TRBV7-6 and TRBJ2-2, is GAGVSQSPRYKVTKRGQDVALRCDPISGHVSLYWYRQALGQGPEFLTYFNYEAQQDKSGLPNDRFSAERPEGSISTLTIQRTEQRDSAMYRCASSLEGAGVGTGELFFGEGSRLTVL.